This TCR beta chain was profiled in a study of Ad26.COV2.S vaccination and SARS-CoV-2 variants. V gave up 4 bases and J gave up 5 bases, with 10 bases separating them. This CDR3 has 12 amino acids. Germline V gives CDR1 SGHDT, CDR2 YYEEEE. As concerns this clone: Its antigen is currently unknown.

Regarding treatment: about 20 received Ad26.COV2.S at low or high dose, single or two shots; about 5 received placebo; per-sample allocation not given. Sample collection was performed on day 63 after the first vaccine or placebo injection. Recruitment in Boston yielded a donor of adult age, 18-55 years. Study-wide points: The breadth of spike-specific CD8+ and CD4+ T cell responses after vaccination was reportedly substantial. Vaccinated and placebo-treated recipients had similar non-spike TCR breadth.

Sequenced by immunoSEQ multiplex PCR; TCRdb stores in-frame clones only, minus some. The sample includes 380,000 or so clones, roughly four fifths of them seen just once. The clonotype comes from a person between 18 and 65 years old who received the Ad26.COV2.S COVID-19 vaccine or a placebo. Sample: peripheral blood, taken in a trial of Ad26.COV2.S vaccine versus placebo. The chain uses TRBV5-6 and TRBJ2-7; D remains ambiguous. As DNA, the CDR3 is TGTGCCAGCAGCAGAGGCTTCGACGAGCAGTACTTC. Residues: CASSRGFDEQYF.